Sequencing of this T cell receptor beta chain was carried out in a study of blood T cell repertoires in COVID-19 (TCRdb year 2020). For the study in its entirety: Samples from collaborators originated in the United States, Italy and Spain and spanned both the acute and convalescent phases of COVID-19. The prospective study material was composed of cDNA or gDNA derived from T cells, B-cell-depleted T cells, or PBMCs. Subjects who had been exposed to COVID-19, were actively infected with it, or had recovered from it provided the deeply sampled blood TCRbeta repertoires that made up the dataset. A freely available public database, intended as a resource for researchers studying the immune response to SARS-CoV-2, is where the repertoires were released. The samples were drawn from two sources: the first 160 participants of the ongoing ImmuneRACE study, and over 1,000 subjects contributed by 6 global collaborators. The sample metadata nearly always contained a de-identified subject ID, COVID-19 status, age in years and sex. Where available, HLA class I and class II types were taken from metadata supplied by the sample provider and were not determined by assay-based typing.

The full study reports these points: How much clinical and demographic metadata was included differed by source and by participant, and the metadata was provided uncurated.

The cysteine opens and the phenylalanine closes a CDR3 of 16 amino acids. Of the read, only the CDR3 DNA is kept; its 48 bases are in frame from base 1. This clone was seen a few times. What antigen it recognizes has not been identified. No per-base quality is available; no much larger clone lies one base away. TCRbeta CDR3 regions were amplified from genomic DNA by means of the immunoSEQ Assay, a bias-controlled multiplex PCR. The paper's data handling went like this. Within the assay, amplification of reference gene primers was used to estimate how many nucleated cells each sample contained. Sequence reads were collapsed and filtered to measure the absolute abundance of every unique TCRbeta CDR3 rearrangement. For each sample, productive Simpson clonality was calculated by taking the square root of Simpson's diversity index across productive rearrangements. TCRdb mirrors the immuneACCESS table, restricted to in-frame sequences. Some clones are absent from its copies; in checked studies, under half trace to an unresolved V gene, and the reason for the others is unknown. Clone size and the V and J calls come from that table; the DNA yielded D and trimming. Counted in this sample were over 60,000 clones; around 77% of them appeared once. The biggest ten clones account for about a fifth of the sample.

Each collaborating institution followed its own protocols to collect whole blood in K2EDTA tubes. Collaborator samples were shipped for TCRbeta analysis as frozen whole blood, isolated PBMCs, or DNA extracted from either sample type. The sequence was obtained from an elderly man with active or convalescent COVID-19. Recombination joined TRBV12-1 with TRBJ2-4; the listed D gene, TRBD2, was not tested against the DNA. TRBV12-1 corresponds to a pseudogene. Sequenced sample: peripheral blood. In nucleotides, the sequence is TGTGCCAGCAGCCTCCAGACCGGGACTGGCAAAAACATTCAGTACTTC. It is translated as CASSLQTGTGKNIQYF.